Detailed here is one T cell receptor (beta chain). The data belong to a study of blood T cell repertoires in COVID-19. Study summary: From the United States, Italy and Spain came samples of acute and convalescent COVID-19.

This CDR3 comprises 16 residues. In the authors' methods: Amplification with reference gene primers provided the estimates of nucleated cell counts. Assay: immunoSEQ multiplex PCR; the TCRdb copy retains only in-frame clones and omits some. D and trimming were read from the DNA, whereas the V and J calls and clone size are those reported in that table. The sample includes some 44,000 clones, 92% seen only once; the top ten take about 8.3%. This receptor was identified in a middle-aged man with active COVID-19. The rearrangement links TRBV21-1 to TRBJ1-6; the DNA was not used to check the table's D call, TRBD1. TRBV21-1 is designated a pseudogene. Sequenced input: peripheral blood. This CDR3 reads CASSKEGPGGNSPLHF. CDR3 DNA sequence: TGTGCCAGCAGCAAAGAGGGCCCAGGGGGGAATTCACCCCTCCACTTT.